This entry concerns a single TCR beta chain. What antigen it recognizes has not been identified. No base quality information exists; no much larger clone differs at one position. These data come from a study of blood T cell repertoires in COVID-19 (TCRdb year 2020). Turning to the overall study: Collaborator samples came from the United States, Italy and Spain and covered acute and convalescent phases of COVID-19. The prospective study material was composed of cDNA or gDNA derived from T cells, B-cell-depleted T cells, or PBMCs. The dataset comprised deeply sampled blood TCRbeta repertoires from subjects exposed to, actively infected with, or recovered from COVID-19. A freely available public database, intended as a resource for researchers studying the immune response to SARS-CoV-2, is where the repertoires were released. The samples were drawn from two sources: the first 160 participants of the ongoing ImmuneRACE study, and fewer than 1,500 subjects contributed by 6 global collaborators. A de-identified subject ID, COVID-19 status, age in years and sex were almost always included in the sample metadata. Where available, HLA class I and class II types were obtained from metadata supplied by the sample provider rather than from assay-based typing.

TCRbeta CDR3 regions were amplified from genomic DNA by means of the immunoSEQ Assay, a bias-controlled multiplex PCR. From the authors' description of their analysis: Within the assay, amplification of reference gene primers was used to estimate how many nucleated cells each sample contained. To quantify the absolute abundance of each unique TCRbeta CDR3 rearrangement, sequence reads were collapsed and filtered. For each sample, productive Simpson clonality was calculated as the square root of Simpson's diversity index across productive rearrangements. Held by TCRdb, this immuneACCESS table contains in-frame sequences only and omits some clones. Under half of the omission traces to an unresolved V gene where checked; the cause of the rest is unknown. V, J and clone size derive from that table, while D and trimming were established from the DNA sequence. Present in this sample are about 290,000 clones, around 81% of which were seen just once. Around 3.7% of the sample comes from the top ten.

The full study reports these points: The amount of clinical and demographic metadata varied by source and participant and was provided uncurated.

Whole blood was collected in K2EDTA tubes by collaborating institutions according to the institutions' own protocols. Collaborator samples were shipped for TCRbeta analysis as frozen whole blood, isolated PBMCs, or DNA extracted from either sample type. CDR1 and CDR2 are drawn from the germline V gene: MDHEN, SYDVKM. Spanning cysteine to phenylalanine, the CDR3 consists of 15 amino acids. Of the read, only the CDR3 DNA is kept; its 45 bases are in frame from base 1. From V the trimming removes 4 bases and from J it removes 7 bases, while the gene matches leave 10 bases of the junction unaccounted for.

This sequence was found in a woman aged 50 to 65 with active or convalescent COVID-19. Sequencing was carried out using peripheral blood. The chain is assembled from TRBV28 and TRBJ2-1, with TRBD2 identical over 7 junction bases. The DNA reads TGTGCCAGCAGTTCTGGGGGGGGAGGGATTAATGAGCAGTTCTTC. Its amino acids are CASSSGGGGINEQFF. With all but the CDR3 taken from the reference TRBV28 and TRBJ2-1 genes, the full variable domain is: DVKVTQSSRYLVKRTGEKVFLECVQDMDHENMFWYRQDPGLGLRLIYFSYDVKMKEKGDIPEGYSVSREKKERFSLILESASTNQTSMYLCASSSGGGGINEQFFGPGTRLTVL.